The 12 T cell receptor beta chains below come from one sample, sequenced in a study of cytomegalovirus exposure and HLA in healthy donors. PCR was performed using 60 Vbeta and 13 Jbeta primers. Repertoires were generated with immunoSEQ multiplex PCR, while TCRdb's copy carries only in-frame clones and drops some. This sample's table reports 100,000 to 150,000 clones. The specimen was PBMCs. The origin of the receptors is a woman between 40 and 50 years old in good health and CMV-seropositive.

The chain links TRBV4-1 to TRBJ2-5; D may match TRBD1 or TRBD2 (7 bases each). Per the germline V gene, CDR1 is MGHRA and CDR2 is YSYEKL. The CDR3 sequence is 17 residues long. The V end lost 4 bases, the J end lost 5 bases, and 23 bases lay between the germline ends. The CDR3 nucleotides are TGCGCCAGCAGCCCAGAGGGGGCCAGCGGGGAAGGGGAGACCCAGTACTTC. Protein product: CASSPEGASGEGETQYF.

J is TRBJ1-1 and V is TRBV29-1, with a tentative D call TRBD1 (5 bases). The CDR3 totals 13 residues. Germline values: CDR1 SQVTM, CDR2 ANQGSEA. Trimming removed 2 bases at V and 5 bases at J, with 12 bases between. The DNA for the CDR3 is TGCAGCGTTGAAATATCAGGGCGGACTGAAGCTTTCTTT. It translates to CSVEISGRTEAFF.

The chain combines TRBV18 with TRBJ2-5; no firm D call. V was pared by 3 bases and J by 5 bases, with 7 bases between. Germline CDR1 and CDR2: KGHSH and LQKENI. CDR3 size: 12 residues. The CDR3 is CASSPFAETQYF. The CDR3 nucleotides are TGTGCCAGCTCACCCTTTGCGGAGACCCAGTACTTC.

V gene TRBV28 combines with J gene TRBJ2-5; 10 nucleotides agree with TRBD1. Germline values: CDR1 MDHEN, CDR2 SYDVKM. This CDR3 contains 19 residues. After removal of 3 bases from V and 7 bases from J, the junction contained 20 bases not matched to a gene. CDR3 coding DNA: TGTGCCAGCAGTTTCAACGGACGGGACAGGGGATTAATAGTTCGGACCCAGTACTTC. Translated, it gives CASSFNGRDRGLIVRTQYF. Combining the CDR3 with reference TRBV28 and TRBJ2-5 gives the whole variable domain DVKVTQSSRYLVKRTGEKVFLECVQDMDHENMFWYRQDPGLGLRLIYFSYDVKMKEKGDIPEGYSVSREKKERFSLILESASTNQTSMYLCASSFNGRDRGLIVRTQYFGPGTRLLVL.

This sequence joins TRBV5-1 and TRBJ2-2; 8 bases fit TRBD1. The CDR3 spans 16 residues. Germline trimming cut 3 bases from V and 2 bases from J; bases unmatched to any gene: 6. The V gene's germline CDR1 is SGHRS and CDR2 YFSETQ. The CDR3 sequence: CASSWTGTDNTGELFF. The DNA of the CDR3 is TGCGCCAGCAGCTGGACAGGGACAGATAACACCGGGGAGCTGTTTTTT.

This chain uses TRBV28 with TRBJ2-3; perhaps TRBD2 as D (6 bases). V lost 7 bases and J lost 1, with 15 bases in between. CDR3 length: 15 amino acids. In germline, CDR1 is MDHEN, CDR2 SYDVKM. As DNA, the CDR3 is TGTGCCAGCACCTGGGGCGGGGTGGGCACAGATACGCAGTATTTT. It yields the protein CASTWGGVGTDTQYF.

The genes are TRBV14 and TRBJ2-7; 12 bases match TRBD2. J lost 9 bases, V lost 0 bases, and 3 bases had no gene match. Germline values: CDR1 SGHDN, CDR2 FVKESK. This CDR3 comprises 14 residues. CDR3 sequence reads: CASSQDLLAGGQYF. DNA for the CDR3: TGTGCCAGCAGCCAAGATCTACTAGCGGGGGGGCAGTACTTC.

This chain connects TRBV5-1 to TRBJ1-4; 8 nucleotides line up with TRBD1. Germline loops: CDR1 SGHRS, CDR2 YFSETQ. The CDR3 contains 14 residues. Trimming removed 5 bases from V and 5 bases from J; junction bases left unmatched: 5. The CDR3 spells CASRPGQGNEKLFF. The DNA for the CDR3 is TGCGCCAGCAGACCCGGACAGGGCAATGAAAAACTGTTTTTT.

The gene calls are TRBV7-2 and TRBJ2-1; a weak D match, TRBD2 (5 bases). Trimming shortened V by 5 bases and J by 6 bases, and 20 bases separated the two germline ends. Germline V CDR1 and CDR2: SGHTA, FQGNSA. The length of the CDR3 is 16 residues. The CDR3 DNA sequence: TGTGCCAGCAGCCTAGTTTCGACTATCAGCTCCAATGAGCAGTTCTTC. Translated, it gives CASSLVSTISSNEQFF.

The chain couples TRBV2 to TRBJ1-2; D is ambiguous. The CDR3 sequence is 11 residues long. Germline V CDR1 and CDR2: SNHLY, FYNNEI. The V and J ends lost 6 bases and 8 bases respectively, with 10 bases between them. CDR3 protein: CASRVYSGYTF. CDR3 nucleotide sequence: TGTGCCAGCAGGGTATATAGCGGCTACACCTTC.

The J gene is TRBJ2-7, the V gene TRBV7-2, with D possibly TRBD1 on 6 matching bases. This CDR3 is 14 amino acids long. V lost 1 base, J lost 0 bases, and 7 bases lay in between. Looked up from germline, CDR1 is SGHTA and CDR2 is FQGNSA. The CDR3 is CASSLVGGSYEQYF. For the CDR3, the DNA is TGTGCCAGCAGCTTAGTAGGGGGCTCCTACGAGCAGTACTTC.

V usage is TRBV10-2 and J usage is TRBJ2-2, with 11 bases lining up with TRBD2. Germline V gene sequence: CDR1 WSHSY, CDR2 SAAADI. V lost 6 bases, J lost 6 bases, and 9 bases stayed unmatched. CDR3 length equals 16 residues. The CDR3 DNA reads TGCGCCAGCAGGTACACTAGCGGGAGCTCGCCCGGGGAGCTGTTTTTT. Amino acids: CASRYTSGSSPGELFF.